The following is a T cell receptor beta chain sequence with its context. Just one base apart from a much larger clone, this may be a read error. MiXCR, applied by TCRdb to the RT-PCR reads, yields one record per CDR3 protein. This table holds hundreds of thousands of distinct CDR3 sequences, less than 15% found once. This entry belongs to a study of response to subunit inactivated influenza vaccine. V shed 1 base and J shed 5 bases, with 27 bases lying between them. CDR1 and CDR2 (germline): SGHRS, YFSETQ. The length of the CDR3 is 19 residues. The chain employs TRBV5-1 and TRBJ2-5; TRBD2 might be the D (7 bases). The sequences come from PBMCs from blood, collected 14 days before vaccination. The origin of this receptor is a man aged 45-65 years who received an inactivated influenza vaccine. CDR3 sequence: CASSLWGTMKGGTEETQYF. Here the CDR3 DNA reads TGCGCCAGCAGCTTGTGGGGAACTATGAAGGGGGGGACGGAGGAGACCCAGTACTTC.